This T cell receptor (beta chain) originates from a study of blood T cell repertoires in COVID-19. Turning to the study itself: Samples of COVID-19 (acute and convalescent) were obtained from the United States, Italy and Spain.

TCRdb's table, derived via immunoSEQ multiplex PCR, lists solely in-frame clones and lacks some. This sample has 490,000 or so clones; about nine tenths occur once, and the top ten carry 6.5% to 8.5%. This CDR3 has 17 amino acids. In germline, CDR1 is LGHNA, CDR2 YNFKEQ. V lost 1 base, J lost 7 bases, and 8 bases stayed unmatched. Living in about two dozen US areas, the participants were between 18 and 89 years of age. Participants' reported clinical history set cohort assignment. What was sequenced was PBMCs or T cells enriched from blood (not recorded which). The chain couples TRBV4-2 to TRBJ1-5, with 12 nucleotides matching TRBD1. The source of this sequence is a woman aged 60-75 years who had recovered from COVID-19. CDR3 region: CASSQGGGQGARQPQHF. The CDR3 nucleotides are TGTGCCAGCAGCCAAGGTGGGGGACAGGGGGCTCGACAGCCCCAGCATTTT.